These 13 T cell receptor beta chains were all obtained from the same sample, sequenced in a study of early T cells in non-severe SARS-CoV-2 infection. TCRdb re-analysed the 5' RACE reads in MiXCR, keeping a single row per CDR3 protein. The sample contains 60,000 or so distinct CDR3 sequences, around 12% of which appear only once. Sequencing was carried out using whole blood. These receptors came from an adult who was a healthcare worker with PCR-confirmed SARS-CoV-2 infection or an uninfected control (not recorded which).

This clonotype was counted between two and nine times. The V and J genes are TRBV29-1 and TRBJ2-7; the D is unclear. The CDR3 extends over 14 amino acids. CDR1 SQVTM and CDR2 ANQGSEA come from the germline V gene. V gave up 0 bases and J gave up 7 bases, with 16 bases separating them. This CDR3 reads CSVEEKGWATEQYF. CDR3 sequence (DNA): TGCAGCGTTGAAGAGAAGGGATGGGCGACGGAGCAGTACTTC.

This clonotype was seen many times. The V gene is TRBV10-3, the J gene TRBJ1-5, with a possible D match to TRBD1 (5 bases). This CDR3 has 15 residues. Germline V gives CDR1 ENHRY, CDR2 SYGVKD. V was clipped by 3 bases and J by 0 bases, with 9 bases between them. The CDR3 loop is CAISDRVGSNQPQHF. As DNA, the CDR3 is TGTGCCATCAGTGACAGGGTTGGTAGCAATCAGCCCCAGCATTTT.

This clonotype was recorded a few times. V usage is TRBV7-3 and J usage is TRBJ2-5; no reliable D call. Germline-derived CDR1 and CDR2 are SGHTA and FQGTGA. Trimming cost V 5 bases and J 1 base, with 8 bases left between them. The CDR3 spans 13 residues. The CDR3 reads CASSRSSQETQYF. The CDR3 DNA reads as TGTGCCAGCAGCCGCAGCTCCCAAGAGACCCAGTACTTC.

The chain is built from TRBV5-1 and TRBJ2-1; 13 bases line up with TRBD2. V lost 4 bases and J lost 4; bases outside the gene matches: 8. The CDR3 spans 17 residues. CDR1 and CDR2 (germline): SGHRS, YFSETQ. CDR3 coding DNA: TGCGCCAGCAGCCTTAGGACTAGCGGGAGCAATTACAATGAGCAGTTCTTC. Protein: CASSLRTSGSNYNEQFF.

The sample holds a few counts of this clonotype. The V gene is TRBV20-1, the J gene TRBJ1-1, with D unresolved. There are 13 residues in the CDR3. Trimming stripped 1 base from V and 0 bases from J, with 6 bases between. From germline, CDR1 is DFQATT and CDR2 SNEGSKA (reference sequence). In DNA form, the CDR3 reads TGCAGTGCTAGAGTACAGTTGAACACTGAAGCTTTCTTT. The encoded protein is CSARVQLNTEAFF.

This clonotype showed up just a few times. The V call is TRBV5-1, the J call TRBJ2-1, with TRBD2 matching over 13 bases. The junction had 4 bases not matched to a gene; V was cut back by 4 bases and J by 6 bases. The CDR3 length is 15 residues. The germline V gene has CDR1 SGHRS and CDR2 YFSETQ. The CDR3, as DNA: TGCGCCAGCAGCCCAGGACTAGCGGGAGTCAATGAGCAGTTCTTC. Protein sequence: CASSPGLAGVNEQFF.

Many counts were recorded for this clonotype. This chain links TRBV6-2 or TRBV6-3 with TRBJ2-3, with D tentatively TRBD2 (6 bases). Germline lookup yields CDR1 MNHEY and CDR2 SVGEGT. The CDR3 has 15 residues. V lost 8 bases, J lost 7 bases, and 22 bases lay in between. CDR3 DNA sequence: TGTGCCAGCGCAAAAGACGGGGGATACGTTAATACGCAGTATTTT. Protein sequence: CASAKDGGYVNTQYF.

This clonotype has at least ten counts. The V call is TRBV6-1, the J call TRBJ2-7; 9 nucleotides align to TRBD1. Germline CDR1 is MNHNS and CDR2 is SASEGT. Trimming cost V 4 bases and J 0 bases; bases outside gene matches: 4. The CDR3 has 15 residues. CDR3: CASSVGQGSSYEQYF. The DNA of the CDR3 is TGTGCCAGCAGTGTTGGACAGGGGTCCTCCTACGAGCAGTACTTC.

Here the CDR3 reads CASSTQGAQETQYF. The CDR3 DNA reads as TGTGCCAGTAGCACCCAGGGGGCCCAAGAGACCCAGTACTTC. V and J are TRBV19 and TRBJ2-5, with TRBD1 matching 8 bases. Germline CDR1 LNHDA, CDR2 SQIVND (reference sequence). The junction had 4 bases not matched to a gene; V was cut back by 6 bases and J by 1 base. CDR3 length: 14 residues.

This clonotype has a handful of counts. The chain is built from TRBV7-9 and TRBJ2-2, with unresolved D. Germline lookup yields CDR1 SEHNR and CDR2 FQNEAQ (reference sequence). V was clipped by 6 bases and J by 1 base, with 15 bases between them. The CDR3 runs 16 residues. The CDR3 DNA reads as TGTGCCAGCAGTTTTCCACCAGGAAAGAACACCGGGGAGCTGTTTTTT. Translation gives CASSFPPGKNTGELFF.

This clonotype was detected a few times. CDR3 protein: CASSEALGRSSYNSPLHF. The CDR3 nucleotides are TGTGCCAGCAGTGAAGCGTTGGGGCGAAGCTCCTATAATTCACCCCTCCACTTT. The chain uses TRBV6-1 and TRBJ1-6; perhaps TRBD1 as D (5 bases). Germline V gene sequence: CDR1 MNHNS, CDR2 SASEGT. The CDR3 runs 18 residues. With 0 bases removed from V and 0 bases from J, the gap between germline ends came to 12 bases.

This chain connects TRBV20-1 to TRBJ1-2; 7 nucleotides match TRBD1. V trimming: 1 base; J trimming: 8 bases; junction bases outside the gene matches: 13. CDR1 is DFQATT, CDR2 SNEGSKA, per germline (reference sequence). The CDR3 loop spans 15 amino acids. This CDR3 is CSARVPWTGLNGYTF. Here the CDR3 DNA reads TGCAGTGCTAGAGTCCCTTGGACAGGACTGAACGGCTACACCTTC.

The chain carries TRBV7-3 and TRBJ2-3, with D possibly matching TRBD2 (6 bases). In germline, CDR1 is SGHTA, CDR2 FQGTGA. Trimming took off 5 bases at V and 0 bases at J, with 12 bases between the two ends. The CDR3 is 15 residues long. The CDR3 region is CASSKRGGSTDTQYF. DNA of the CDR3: TGTGCCAGCAGCAAAAGGGGAGGTAGCACAGATACGCAGTATTTT.